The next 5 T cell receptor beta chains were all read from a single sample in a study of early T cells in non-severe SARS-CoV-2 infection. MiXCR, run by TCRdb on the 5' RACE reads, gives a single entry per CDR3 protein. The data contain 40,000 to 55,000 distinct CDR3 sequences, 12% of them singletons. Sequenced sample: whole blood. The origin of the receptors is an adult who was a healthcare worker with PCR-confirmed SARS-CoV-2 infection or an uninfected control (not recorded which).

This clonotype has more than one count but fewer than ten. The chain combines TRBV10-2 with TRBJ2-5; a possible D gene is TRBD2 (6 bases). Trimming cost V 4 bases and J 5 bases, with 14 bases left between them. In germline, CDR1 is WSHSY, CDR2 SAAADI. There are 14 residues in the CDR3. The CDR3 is CASSALTGVETQYF. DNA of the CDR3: TGCGCCAGCAGTGCTTTGACGGGAGTGGAGACCCAGTACTTC.

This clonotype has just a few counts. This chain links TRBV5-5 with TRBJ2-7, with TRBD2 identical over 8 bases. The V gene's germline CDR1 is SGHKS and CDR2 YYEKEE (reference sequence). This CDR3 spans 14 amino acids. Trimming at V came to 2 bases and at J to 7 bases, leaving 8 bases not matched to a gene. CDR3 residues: CASSFSPGGLEQYF. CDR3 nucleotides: TGTGCCAGCAGCTTTTCTCCGGGGGGGCTTGAGCAGTACTTC.

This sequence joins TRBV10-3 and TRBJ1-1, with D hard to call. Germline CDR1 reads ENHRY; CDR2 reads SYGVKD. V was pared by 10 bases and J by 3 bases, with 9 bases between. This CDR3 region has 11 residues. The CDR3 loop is CATQQDTEAFF. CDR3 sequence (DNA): TGTGCCACGCAGCAGGACACTGAAGCTTTCTTT.

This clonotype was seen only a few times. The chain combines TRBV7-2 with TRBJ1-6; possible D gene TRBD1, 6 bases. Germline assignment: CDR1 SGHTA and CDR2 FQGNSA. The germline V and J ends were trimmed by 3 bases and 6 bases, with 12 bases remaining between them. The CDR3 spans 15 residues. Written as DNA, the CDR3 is TGTGCCAGCAGCTTGAGTCCAGGGGCTAATTCACCCCTCCACTTT. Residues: CASSLSPGANSPLHF.

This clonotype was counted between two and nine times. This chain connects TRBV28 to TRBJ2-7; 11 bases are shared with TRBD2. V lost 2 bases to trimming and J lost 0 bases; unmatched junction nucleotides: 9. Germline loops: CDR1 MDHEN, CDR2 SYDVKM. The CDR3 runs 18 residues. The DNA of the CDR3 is TGTGCCAGCAGTTTACGACTAGCGGGACGAGGGGCCTCCTACGAGCAGTACTTC. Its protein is CASSLRLAGRGASYEQYF.